Given below is one T cell receptor (beta chain) in context. These data originate in a study of blood T cell repertoires in COVID-19. As for the study in general: Sample material is recorded as cDNA or gDNA derived from T cells, B-cell-depleted T cells, or PBMCs.

The ends lost 3 bases at V and 6 bases at J; junction bases unmatched: 14. The germline V gene encodes CDR1 DFQATT and CDR2 SNEGSKA (reference sequence). This CDR3 region has 16 residues. The table came from immunoSEQ multiplex PCR; TCRdb's copy has only in-frame clones and leaves some out. Of roughly 200,000 clones in the sample, about nine tenths were seen once. The V and J genes are TRBV20-1 and TRBJ1-2; the match to TRBD1 covers 9 bases. The receptor comes from a man younger than 30 with active or convalescent COVID-19. Sequencing was done on a sample of peripheral blood. Written as DNA, the CDR3 is TGCAGTGCTAGTCCCACTGACATGACAGGGGGGAATGGCTACACCTTC. Protein: CSASPTDMTGGNGYTF.